This T cell receptor (beta chain) originates from a study of T cell responses to AZD1222 COVID-19 vaccine. The germline gives CDR1 LGHDT, CDR2 YNNKEL (reference sequence). This CDR3 region has 15 residues. The V and J ends lost 0 bases and 6 bases respectively, with 9 bases between them. The assay was immunoSEQ multiplex PCR, and TCRdb's table has in-frame clones only and misses some. The sample shows around 100,000 clones, around nine tenths of them seen only once. Regarding this clone: The target antigen is unknown.

General observations from the study: No day 14 peak samples; only post-peak repertoires were characterized. Donors were largely white British and mainly female; clonal diversity was possibly underestimated.

This specimen consisted of peripheral blood, obtained 28 days after the second AZD1222 dose. The sequence was obtained from an adult who received the AZD1222 COVID-19 vaccine. V gene TRBV3-1 (or the pseudogene TRBV3-2) combines with J gene TRBJ1-6; D gene unclear. The DNA for the CDR3 is TGTGCCAGCAGCCAAGATGGGCTGTCTAATTCACCCCTCCACTTT. This encodes CASSQDGLSNSPLHF.